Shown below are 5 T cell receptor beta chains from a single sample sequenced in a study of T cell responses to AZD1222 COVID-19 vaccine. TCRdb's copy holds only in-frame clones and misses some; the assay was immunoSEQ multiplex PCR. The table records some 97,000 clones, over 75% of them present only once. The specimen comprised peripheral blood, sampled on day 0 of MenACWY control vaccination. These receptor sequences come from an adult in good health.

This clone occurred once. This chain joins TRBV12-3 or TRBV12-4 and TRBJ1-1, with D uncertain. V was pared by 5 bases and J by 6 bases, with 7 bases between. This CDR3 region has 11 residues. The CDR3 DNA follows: TGTGCCAGCAGTGACGCTGCTGAAGCTTTCTTT. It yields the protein CASSDAAEAFF.

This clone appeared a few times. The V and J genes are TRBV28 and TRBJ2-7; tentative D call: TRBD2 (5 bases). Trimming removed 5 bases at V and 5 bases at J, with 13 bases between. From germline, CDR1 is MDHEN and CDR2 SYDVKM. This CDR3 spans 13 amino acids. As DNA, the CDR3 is TGTGCCAGCAGTACACTAGGCTACCACGAGCAGTACTTC. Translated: CASSTLGYHEQYF.

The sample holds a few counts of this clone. CDR3 DNA sequence: TGTGCCAGCAGTTTAACGGGGGTAGGTTCACCCCTCCACTTT. This translates into CASSLTGVGSPLHF. The rearrangement joins TRBV28 to TRBJ1-6; maybe TRBD1 (5 bases). V was cut by 2 bases and J by 9 bases, with 11 bases left in between. The length of the CDR3 is 14 residues. The germline V gene encodes CDR1 MDHEN and CDR2 SYDVKM.

The CDR3 coding sequence is TGTGCCAGCAGGAGACAGGGGGACACTGAAGCTTTCTTT. Amino acid sequence: CASRRQGDTEAFF. The chain uses TRBV6-4 and TRBJ1-1; 9 nucleotides align to TRBD1. CDR1 is MRHNA and CDR2 is SNTAGT in the germline V gene. The ends lost 6 bases at V and 3 bases at J; junction bases unmatched: 2. CDR3 length: 13 residues.

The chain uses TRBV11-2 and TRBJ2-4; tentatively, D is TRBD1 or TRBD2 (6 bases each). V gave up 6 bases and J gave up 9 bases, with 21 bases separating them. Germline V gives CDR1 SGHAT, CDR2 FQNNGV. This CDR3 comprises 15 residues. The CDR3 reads CASSTGLRGVGIQYF. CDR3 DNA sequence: TGTGCCAGCAGTACGGGACTTAGGGGGGTGGGCATTCAGTACTTC. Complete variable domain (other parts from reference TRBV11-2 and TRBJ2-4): EAGVAQSPRYKIIEKRQSVAFWCNPISGHATLYWYQQILGQGPKLLIQFQNNGVVDDSQLPKDRFSAERLKGVDSTLKIQPAKLEDSAVYLCASSTGLRGVGIQYFGAGTRLSVL.